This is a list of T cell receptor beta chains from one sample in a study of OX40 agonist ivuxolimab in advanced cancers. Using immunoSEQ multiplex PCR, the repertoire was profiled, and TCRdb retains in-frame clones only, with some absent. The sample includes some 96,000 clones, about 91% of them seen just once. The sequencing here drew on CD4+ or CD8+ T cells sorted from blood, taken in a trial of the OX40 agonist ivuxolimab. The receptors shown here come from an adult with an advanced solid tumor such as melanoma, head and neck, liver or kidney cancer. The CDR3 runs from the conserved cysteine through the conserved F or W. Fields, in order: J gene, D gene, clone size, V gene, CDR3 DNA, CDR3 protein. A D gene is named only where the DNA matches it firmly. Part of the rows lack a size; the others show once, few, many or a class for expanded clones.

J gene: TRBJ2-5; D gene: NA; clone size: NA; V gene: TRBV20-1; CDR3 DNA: TGCAGTGCTAGACAGTTAGAGACCCAGTACTTC; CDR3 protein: CSARQLETQYF
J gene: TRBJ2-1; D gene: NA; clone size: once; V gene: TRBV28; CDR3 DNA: TGTGCCAGCAGCATAGTACAGAATTCCTACAATAATGAGCAGTTCTTC; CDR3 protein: CASSIVQNSYNNEQFF
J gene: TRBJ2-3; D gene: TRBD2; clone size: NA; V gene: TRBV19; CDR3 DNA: TGTGCCAGTAGTTTCACGGGACTAGTGGCAGATACGCAGTATTTT; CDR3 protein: CASSFTGLVADTQYF
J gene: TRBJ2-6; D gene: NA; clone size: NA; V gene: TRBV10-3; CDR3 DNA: TGTGCCATCAGAGGGCGCTCTGGGGCCAACGTCCTGACTTTC; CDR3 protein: CAIRGRSGANVLTF
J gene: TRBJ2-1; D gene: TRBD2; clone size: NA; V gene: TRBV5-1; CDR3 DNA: TGCGCCAGCAGCACGACTAGCGGGACTTACAATGAGCAGTTCTTC; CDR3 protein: CASSTTSGTYNEQFF
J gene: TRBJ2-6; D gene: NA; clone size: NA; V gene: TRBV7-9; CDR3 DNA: TGTGCCAGCAGCTTAGGGCTAGGAGTAGAGGGTGGGGCCAACGTCCTGACTTTC; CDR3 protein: CASSLGLGVEGGANVLTF
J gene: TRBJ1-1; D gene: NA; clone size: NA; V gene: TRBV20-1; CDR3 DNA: TGCAGTGCTAGAAGTCAGGTCAGAGCTTTCTTT; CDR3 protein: CSARSQVRAFF
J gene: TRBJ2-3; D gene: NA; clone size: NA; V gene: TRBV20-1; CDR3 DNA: TGCAGTGCTTTAGGAGATACGCAGTATTTT; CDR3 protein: CSALGDTQYF
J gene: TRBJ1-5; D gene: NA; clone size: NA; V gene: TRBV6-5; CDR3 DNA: TGTGCCAGCAGTTACTCAGGGCATCAGCCCCAGCATTTT; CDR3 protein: CASSYSGHQPQHF
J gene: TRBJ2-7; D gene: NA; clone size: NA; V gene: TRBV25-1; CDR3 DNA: TGTGCCAGCAGTACACGATCGTCCTACGAGCAGTACTTC; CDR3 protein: CASSTRSSYEQYF
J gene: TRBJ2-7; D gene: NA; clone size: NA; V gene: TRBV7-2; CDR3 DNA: TGTGCCAGCAGCTTAGGGGTTCCCCCCTACGAGCAGTACTTC; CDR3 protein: CASSLGVPPYEQYF
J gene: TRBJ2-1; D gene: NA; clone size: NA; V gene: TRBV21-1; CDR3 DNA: TGTGCCAGCAGCAAAGGCGGGCTAGCGGGAGGGGATGAGCAGTTCTTC; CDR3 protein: CASSKGGLAGGDEQFF
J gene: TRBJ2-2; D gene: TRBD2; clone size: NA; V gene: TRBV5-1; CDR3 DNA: TGCGCCAGCAGCATATCCGGGACTAGCCGAAACACCGGGGAGCTGTTTTTT; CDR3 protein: CASSISGTSRNTGELFF
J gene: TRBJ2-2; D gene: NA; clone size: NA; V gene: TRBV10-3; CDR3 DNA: TGTGCCATCAGTGGATCTACGGGCAGCACCGGGGAGCTGTTTTTT; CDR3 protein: CAISGSTGSTGELFF
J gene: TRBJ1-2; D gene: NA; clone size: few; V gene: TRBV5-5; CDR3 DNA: TGTGCCAGCAGCTCTCGGCAGGGCGGCGGCTACACCTTC; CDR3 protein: CASSSRQGGGYTF
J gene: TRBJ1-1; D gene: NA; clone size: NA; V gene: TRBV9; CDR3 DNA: TGTGCCAGCAGCGCGGGGGGACACCTGAACACTGAAGCTTTCTTT; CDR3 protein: CASSAGGHLNTEAFF
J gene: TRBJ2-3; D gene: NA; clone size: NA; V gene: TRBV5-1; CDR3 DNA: TGCGCCAGCGTACAGGGTGGTCTCACAGATACGCAGTATTTT; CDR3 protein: CASVQGGLTDTQYF
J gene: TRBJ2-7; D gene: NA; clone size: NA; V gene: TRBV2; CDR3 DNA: TGTGCCAGCAGACAACAGGGCATCCCTGCTTGGCACGAGCAGTACTTC; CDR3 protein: CASRQQGIPAWHEQYF
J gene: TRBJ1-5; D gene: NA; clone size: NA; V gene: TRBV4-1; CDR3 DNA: TGCGCCAGCAGCCAAGGAATGGACAGCCGCAATCAGCCCCAGCATTTT; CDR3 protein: CASSQGMDSRNQPQHF
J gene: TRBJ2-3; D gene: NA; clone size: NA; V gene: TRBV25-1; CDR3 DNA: TGTGCCAGCAGTGAAAAAGGGCGCCCCACAGATACGCAGTATTTT; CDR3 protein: CASSEKGRPTDTQYF
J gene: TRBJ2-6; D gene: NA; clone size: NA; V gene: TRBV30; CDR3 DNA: TGTGCCTCGTACAGGCAGGGGGCCAACGTCCTGACTTTC; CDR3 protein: CASYRQGANVLTF
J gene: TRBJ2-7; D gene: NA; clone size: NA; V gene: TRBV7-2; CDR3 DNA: TGTGCCAGCAGCGCCACGTACTGGACCTACGAGCAGTACTTC; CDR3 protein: CASSATYWTYEQYF
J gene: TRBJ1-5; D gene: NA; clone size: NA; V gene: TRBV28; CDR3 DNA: TGTGCCAGCAGGGCCATGCGAACGCACAATCAGCCCCAGCATTTT; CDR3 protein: CASRAMRTHNQPQHF
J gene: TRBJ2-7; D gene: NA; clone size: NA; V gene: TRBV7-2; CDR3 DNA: TGTGCCAGCAGCACTTACTACGAGCAGTACTTC; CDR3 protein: CASSTYYEQYF
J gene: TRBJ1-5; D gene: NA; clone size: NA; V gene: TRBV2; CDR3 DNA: TGTGCCAGCAGTGGGCAGAACAATCAGCCCCAGCATTTT; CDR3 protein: CASSGQNNQPQHF